Shown below are 26 T cell receptor beta chains from a single sample sequenced in a study of blood T cell repertoires in COVID-19 (dated by TCRdb to about 2020). The library was produced with the immunoSEQ multiplex PCR assay. What TCRdb holds here is the immuneACCESS table cut down to in-frame rearrangements. Part of the clones is not present; checked against another copy, under half of the missing clones reflect an unresolved V gene, and the others are unexplained. The sample table shows 65,000 or so clones, and 86% are seen once. The ten largest make up roughly 3% of the sample. Sample: peripheral blood. The source of these receptors is a man aged 50 or older with active COVID-19.

The rearrangement uses TRBV10-2 and TRBJ2-3; 7 bases are a match to TRBD2. The germline V gene has CDR1 WSHSY and CDR2 SAAADI. With 7 bases clipped from V and 0 bases from J, the junction kept 7 bases outside the gene matches. The CDR3 length is 15 residues. The CDR3 DNA sequence: TGCGCCAGCATTCCCAGCGGGGCTAGCACAGATACGCAGTATTTT. Translated: CASIPSGASTDTQYF.

This sequence joins TRBV6-1 and TRBJ2-3; TRBD1 aligns across 8 bases. V gave up 4 bases and J gave up 6 bases; unmatched junction bases: 15. Looked up from germline, CDR1 is MNHNS and CDR2 is SASEGT. This CDR3 is 17 amino acids long. The CDR3 sequence: CASSGRDRPQRGDTQYF. CDR3 DNA sequence: TGTGCCAGCAGTGGCCGGGACAGGCCTCAGAGGGGGGATACGCAGTATTTT.

The V gene is TRBV27, the J gene TRBJ1-3; D possibly corresponds to TRBD1 (5 bases). The CDR3 has 17 residues. The germline V gene encodes CDR1 MNHEY and CDR2 SMNVEV (reference sequence). Trimming removed 6 bases at V and 0 bases at J, with 18 bases between. CDR3 in DNA: TGTGCCAGCAGCCCCAATCCGGACAAGGTCTCTGGAAACACCATATATTTT. Translating it yields CASSPNPDKVSGNTIYF.

This chain links TRBV6-6 with TRBJ2-7; 7 nucleotides line up with TRBD1. With 6 bases clipped from V and 0 bases from J, the junction kept 11 bases outside the gene matches. The V gene's germline CDR1 is MNHNY and CDR2 SVGAGI (reference sequence). The CDR3 is 16 residues long. The CDR3 nucleotides are TGTGCCAGCAGACCCCCCGGGACAGCAAGCTCCTACGAGCAGTACTTC. Translated: CASRPPGTASSYEQYF.

The rearrangement links TRBV5-8 to TRBJ1-5; 10 bases align to TRBD1. CDR1 and CDR2 (germline): SGHTS, YDEGEE. With 1 base clipped from V and 3 bases from J, the junction kept 4 bases outside the gene matches. This CDR3 has 16 residues. The DNA of the CDR3 is TGTGCCAGCAGCTTGAAAGGACAGGGGGACAATCAGCCCCAGCATTTT. Its protein product is CASSLKGQGDNQPQHF.

The rearrangement joins TRBV2 to TRBJ2-3; 7 bases line up with TRBD2. The CDR3 has 15 amino acids. Germline V gene lookup returns CDR1 SNHLY and CDR2 FYNNEI. J lost 0 bases, V lost 8 bases, and 8 bases had no gene match. CDR3 bases: TGTGCCAGCTTTGCCCTAGCGGCTAGCACAGATACGCAGTATTTT. Protein product: CASFALAASTDTQYF.

The J gene is TRBJ2-1, the V gene TRBV5-1; D may be TRBD2 (6 bases). Germline CDR1 SGHRS, CDR2 YFSETQ. Trimming cost V 2 bases and J 8 bases, with 14 bases left between them. The CDR3 spans 14 residues. CDR3 protein: CASSFGGKEDEQFF. As DNA, the CDR3 is TGCGCCAGCAGCTTCGGCGGGAAAGAAGATGAGCAGTTCTTC.

Only one count was recorded for this clone. This sequence joins TRBV5-1 and TRBJ2-7, with unresolved D. The CDR3 loop spans 15 amino acids. Trimming left V 2 bases short and J 6 bases short, with 18 bases between. The germline V gene has CDR1 SGHRS and CDR2 YFSETQ. For the CDR3, the DNA is TGCGCCAGCAGCTTTGGCCAACCATCCCCAGGCGAGCAGTACTTC. Its translation is CASSFGQPSPGEQYF.

The V call is TRBV2, the J call TRBJ1-1; TRBD1 aligns across 10 bases. J was trimmed by 4 bases and V by 4 bases; bases with no gene match: 3. This CDR3 spans 14 amino acids. Germline values: CDR1 SNHLY, CDR2 FYNNEI. CDR3 region: CASSGDRGGTEAFF. The CDR3 DNA reads TGTGCCAGCAGTGGGGACAGGGGCGGCACTGAAGCTTTCTTT.

The chain is built from TRBV18 and TRBJ2-2; D is perhaps TRBD2 (5 bases). The germline V gene encodes CDR1 KGHSH and CDR2 LQKENI. The V gene lost 6 bases and the J gene lost 7 bases, with 12 bases spanning the gap. This CDR3 has 13 amino acids. The CDR3 bases are TGTGCCAGCTCGCCCCCTGACTACGGGGAGCTGTTTTTT. Encoded protein: CASSPPDYGELFF.

The chain joins TRBV24-1 to TRBJ1-2; D might be TRBD1 (5 bases). Germline assignment: CDR1 KGHDR and CDR2 SFDVKD. This CDR3 contains 15 residues. V was trimmed by 4 bases and J by 8 bases, leaving 19 bases between them. The CDR3 spells CATSDPPDSGEGYTF. The CDR3, as DNA: TGTGCCACCAGTGACCCTCCCGACAGCGGGGAGGGCTACACCTTC.

The chain recombines TRBV29-1 with TRBJ2-6; D not certain. CDR1 and CDR2 from the germline V gene are SQVTM and ANQGSEA. The CDR3 is 13 residues long. V was clipped by 6 bases and J by 4 bases, with 10 bases between them. The CDR3: CSVNSEGANVLTF. The CDR3 bases are TGCAGCGTGAACTCCGAAGGGGCCAACGTCCTGACTTTC.

Regarding this clone: This likely comes from a read error, as the CDR3 has no conserved phenylalanine or tryptophan at its end. The DNA is omitted, as the CDR3 cannot be located on it reliably, and the CDR3 follows TCRdb's listing. J is TRBJ2-3 and V is TRBV19; the table's D gene call, TRBD2, was not cross checked with the DNA. The CDR3 extends over 13 residues, inclusive of both ends. CDR1 LNHDA and CDR2 SQIVND come from the germline V gene (reference sequence). The CDR3 here is CASSTRTSGRYPL.

J is TRBJ2-1 and V is TRBV5-1, with 16 bases that match TRBD2. The length of the CDR3 is 17 residues. Germline lookup yields CDR1 SGHRS and CDR2 YFSETQ. The V segment lost 4 bases and the J segment 10 bases; nucleotides outside the gene matches: 11. The chain's CDR3 is CASSTGTSGGAASEQFF. The CDR3 DNA reads as TGCGCCAGCAGCACCGGGACTAGCGGGGGGGCGGCAAGCGAGCAGTTCTTC.

J is TRBJ1-1 and V is TRBV4-1, with 8 bases that match TRBD1. Germline V gives CDR1 MGHRA, CDR2 YSYEKL. The CDR3 is 17 amino acids. The J segment lost 7 bases and the V segment lost 0 bases, leaving 13 bases of the junction unmatched. CDR3 DNA sequence: TGCGCCAGCAGCCAAGAGAATAGGTGGGACAGGCGGAGTGAAGCTTTCTTT. Amino acids: CASSQENRWDRRSEAFF.

This clone was found once. The chain links TRBV7-8 to TRBJ1-3; the match to TRBD1 covers 7 bases. Germline V gives CDR1 SGHVS, CDR2 FQNEAQ. The CDR3 length is 14 residues. V lost 5 bases and J lost 3; bases outside the gene matches: 4. The CDR3 loop reads CASSRGGFGNTIYF. The CDR3 nucleotides are TGTGCCAGCAGCCGAGGGGGCTTTGGAAACACCATATATTTT.

On this clone itself: Germline and junction disagree at one end, which may indicate a read error. This chain joins TRBV9 and TRBJ2-5; 9 nucleotides agree with TRBD2. Per the germline V gene, CDR1 is SGDLS and CDR2 is YYNGEE. This CDR3 contains 16 residues. The CDR3 bases are TGTGCCAGCAGCGTAGGGCTAGCGGGACCAAGAGAGGCCCAGTACTTC. As protein: CASSVGLAGPREAQYF.

The chain joins TRBV10-1 to TRBJ1-1; D possibly corresponds to TRBD1 (6 bases). This CDR3 is built from 15 residues. Germline V lookup: CDR1 WNHNN, CDR2 SYGVQD (reference sequence). The ends were cut back, 6 bases at V and 4 bases at J, with 18 bases in the middle. CDR3 sequence: CASSRGGLGATEAFF. The DNA for the CDR3 is TGCGCCAGCAGCAGGGGTGGCCTCGGGGCCACTGAAGCTTTCTTT.

The chain links TRBV28 to TRBJ1-4; 8 bases map to TRBD1. Per the germline V gene, CDR1 is MDHEN and CDR2 is SYDVKM. The CDR3 spans 15 residues. The junction had 7 bases not matched to a gene; V was cut back by 8 bases and J by 2 bases. The CDR3, as DNA: TGTGCCAGCCAATCCCCAGGGGGCACTAATGAAAAACTGTTTTTT. This sequence encodes CASQSPGGTNEKLFF.

V usage is TRBV10-1 and J usage is TRBJ2-2, with no clear D. The CDR3 is made up of 12 amino acids. CDR1 WNHNN and CDR2 SYGVQD come from the germline V gene (reference sequence). The V end was cut by 11 bases, the J end by 1 base, with 8 bases between. The CDR3 DNA is TGCGCCCCCCGCGGGAACACCGGGGAGCTGTTTTTT. Protein sequence: CAPRGNTGELFF.

The chain joins TRBV28 to TRBJ1-2, with D possibly being TRBD1 (5 bases). The germline V gene encodes CDR1 MDHEN and CDR2 SYDVKM. V was pared by 5 bases and J by 7 bases, with 29 bases between. There are 18 residues in the CDR3. CDR3: CASSPGGGIWAPRFGYTF. CDR3 sequence (DNA): TGTGCCAGCAGTCCCGGGGGGGGGATCTGGGCACCCCGGTTTGGCTACACCTTC.

V usage is TRBV30 and J usage is TRBJ2-1; a possible D gene is TRBD2 (6 bases). The CDR3 has 15 amino acids. The ends were cut back, 1 base at V and 5 bases at J, with 15 bases in the middle. Germline assignment: CDR1 GTSNPN and CDR2 SVGIG (reference sequence). The CDR3 sequence is CAWSGEAGLNNEQFF. CDR3 coding DNA: TGTGCCTGGAGTGGGGAAGCGGGTTTAAACAATGAGCAGTTCTTC.

The chain joins TRBV19 to TRBJ2-1; 9 bases fit TRBD1. In germline, CDR1 is LNHDA, CDR2 SQIVND (reference sequence). CDR3 length: 14 residues. Unmatched junction bases numbered 9, after V lost 8 bases and J lost 7 bases. In DNA form, the CDR3 reads TGTGCCAGTTCGATGGGACAGGGCCTAAATGAGCAGTTCTTC. It specifies CASSMGQGLNEQFF.

The chain combines TRBV5-4 with TRBJ1-1, with a tentative D call TRBD1 (6 bases). CDR3 length equals 16 residues. The germline V gene has CDR1 SGHNT and CDR2 YYREEE (reference sequence). V was trimmed by 2 bases and J by 3 bases, leaving 17 bases between them. The CDR3 DNA reads TGTGCCAGCAGCTTACAGGGCCGTCTGGGGGACACTGAAGCTTTCTTT. Its translation: CASSLQGRLGDTEAFF.

The chain is built from TRBV18 and TRBJ2-7; a possible D gene is TRBD1 (6 bases). V lost 3 bases, J lost 6 bases, and 9 bases lay in between. The germline gives CDR1 KGHSH, CDR2 LQKENI. The CDR3 runs to 12 residues. The CDR3: CASSPRDTEQYF. Written as DNA, the CDR3 is TGTGCCAGCTCACCCAGGGACACCGAGCAGTACTTC.

V gene TRBV6-5 combines with J gene TRBJ1-1, with a possible D match to TRBD1 (6 bases). V was trimmed by 7 bases and J by 1 base, leaving 13 bases between them. Germline values: CDR1 MNHEY, CDR2 SVGAGI. The CDR3 is made up of 14 amino acids. The CDR3 region has the DNA TGTGCCAGCATTCGCCAGGGGACGAACACTGAAGCTTTCTTT. This gives the protein CASIRQGTNTEAFF.